This TCR beta chain was recovered during a study of T cell repertoires in cytomegalovirus infection. In the study overall: Matching HLA type and CMV infection were both indicated by public TCR beta signatures.

TCRdb fed the reads into MiXCR, producing one record per CDR3 protein. The data show about a million distinct CDR3 sequences, around a third seen once. Per the germline V gene, CDR1 is LNHDA and CDR2 is SQIVND (reference sequence). V dropped 1 base and J dropped 4 bases, with 11 bases sitting between them. The CDR3 has 16 amino acids. Comments on this clonotype: What it binds is unknown.

Study outcomes and limitations: Accumulated public TCR beta family frequency recognized individuals carrying CMV together with the relevant HLA. Ex vivo, HLA-C-restricted CMV-specific TCR beta clonotypes prevailed over the rest of the response.

This chain connects TRBV19 to TRBJ2-6; tentatively, D is TRBD2 (5 bases). This specimen consisted of cultured CD8+ T cells from PBMCs, obtained from culture after CMV antigen stimulation. The receptor was derived from a human donor in good health (CMV status not recorded). Some clones in this sample may be carry-over from other donors' samples. The CDR3 protein is CASSIGGPPGANVLTF. CDR3 in DNA: TGTGCCAGTAGTATAGGAGGGCCACCCGGGGCCAACGTCCTGACTTTC. Full variable domain (remainder filled in from reference TRBV19 and TRBJ2-6): DGGITQSPKYLFRKEGQNVTLSCEQNLNHDAMYWYRQDPGQGLRLIYYSQIVNDFQKGDIAEGYSVSREKKESFPLTVTSAQKNPTAFYLCASSIGGPPGANVLTFGAGSRLTVL.